Listed here are 7 T cell receptor beta chains from one sample, sequenced in a study of T-cell memory formation after mild COVID-19. A single record per CDR3 protein comes from TCRdb applying MiXCR to the 5' RACE reads. The sample lists some 250,000 distinct CDR3 sequences; about a sixth were seen once. The sample consisted of PBMCs or a T cell subset sorted from them (not recorded which). These receptors were obtained from a man in his late teens or twenties who had mild COVID-19 (a few samples of this study predate the infection). Cell type and time point are not known.

V gene TRBV6-6 combines with J gene TRBJ2-3; TRBD2 matches at 9 bases. Germline CDR1 MNHNY, CDR2 SVGAGI (reference sequence). With V trimmed by 6 bases and J by 2 bases, 6 bases remained unmatched. The length of the CDR3 is 15 residues. The CDR3 protein is CASSRLADSTDTQYF. The CDR3 nucleotides read TGTGCCAGCAGCCGACTAGCGGATTCCACAGATACGCAGTATTTT.

This clonotype has only a few counts. V usage is TRBV7-9 and J usage is TRBJ2-2; 8 nucleotides line up with TRBD2. The CDR3 has 15 amino acids. V lost 5 bases and J lost 1; bases outside the gene matches: 3. Germline CDR1 reads SEHNR; CDR2 reads FQNEAQ (reference sequence). CDR3 sequence (DNA): TGTGCCAGCAGCCATAGCGGGGTGAACACCGGGGAGCTGTTTTTT. Translated: CASSHSGVNTGELFF.

This clonotype was seen only a few times. The J gene is TRBJ2-7, the V gene TRBV20-1; D not resolved. V was clipped by 1 base and J by 4 bases, with 14 bases between them. The CDR3 is 14 residues long. CDR1 is DFQATT, CDR2 SNEGSKA, per germline (reference sequence). In DNA form, the CDR3 reads TGCAGTGCTAGAGTTGCCGAGAGAACATACGAGCAGTACTTC. Encoded protein: CSARVAERTYEQYF.

The gene calls are TRBV12-3 or TRBV12-4 and TRBJ1-1; D is undetermined. V shed 5 bases and J shed 2 bases, with 21 bases lying between them. There are 17 residues in the CDR3. CDR3 bases: TGTGCCAGCAGTCTGACCTCCGGGATGACCTTAAACACTGAAGCTTTCTTT. This translates into CASSLTSGMTLNTEAFF.

This clonotype was counted between two and nine times. The rearrangement joins TRBV5-1 to TRBJ2-5; perhaps TRBD1 as D (5 bases). The germline gives CDR1 SGHRS, CDR2 YFSETQ. This CDR3 contains 13 residues. V was cut by 5 bases and J by 2 bases, with 10 bases left in between. The CDR3 sequence is CASRPDTQETQYF. CDR3 DNA sequence: TGCGCCAGCAGACCGGACACTCAAGAGACCCAGTACTTC.

In this sample, this clonotype turned up a few times. The chain recombines TRBV5-1 with TRBJ2-3; 7 bases fit TRBD2. The CDR3 totals 16 residues. V shed 0 bases and J 5 bases; nucleotides not matched to a gene: 9. Germline assignment: CDR1 SGHRS and CDR2 YFSETQ. The DNA for the CDR3 is TGCGCCAGCAGCTTGGTCGGCGGGGCTAGCGGAGATACGCAGTATTTT. It codes for CASSLVGGASGDTQYF.

The table lists this clonotype with a few counts. This chain joins TRBV7-6 and TRBJ2-3; 8 bases match TRBD1. Per the germline V gene, CDR1 is SGHVS and CDR2 is FNYEAQ. The J segment lost 0 bases and the V segment lost 7 bases, leaving 6 bases of the junction unmatched. The CDR3 sequence is 15 residues long. The CDR3 region has the DNA TGTGCCAGCAAATCTGGGACAGGAAGCACAGATACGCAGTATTTT. This sequence encodes CASKSGTGSTDTQYF.